This T cell receptor beta chain was observed in a study of blood T cell repertoires in COVID-19. Overall study context: Italy, Spain and the United States were the sources of the convalescent and acute COVID-19 samples.

Sequencing was performed with immunoSEQ multiplex PCR; in TCRdb, only in-frame clones are kept and a portion is missing. The sample holds 50,000 to 75,000 clones; roughly 80% are singletons and the top ten take roughly 22%. CDR3 length equals 13 residues. V was clipped by 4 bases and J by 6 bases, with 9 bases between them. Germline loops: CDR1 SGHTA, CDR2 FQGTGA. The receptor comes from an elderly man with active or convalescent COVID-19. The sequenced material came from peripheral blood. The chain combines TRBV7-3 with TRBJ2-2; D unresolved. CDR3 sequence (DNA): TGTGCCAGCAGCTACGACGCGGCCGGGGAGCTGTTTTTT. Encoded protein: CASSYDAAGELFF.